The 5 T cell receptor beta chains listed next were all sequenced from one sample in a study of cytomegalovirus exposure and HLA in healthy donors (dated by TCRdb to the late 2010s). Receptors were amplified or captured by the immunoSEQ multiplex PCR assay. A mixture of 60 forward primers for TCR Vbeta segments and 13 reverse primers for TCR Jbeta segments was used in the multiplex PCR. Drawn from immuneACCESS, this table holds only the in-frame rearrangements with V and J called that TCRdb kept. Clones are partly lost; checked studies trace under half to an unresolved V gene and leave the rest unexplained. The table for this sample lists around 200,000 clones; around four fifths of them were counted only once. Together, the top ten hold around 9.6% of the sample. The source material was PBMCs. These receptors were collected from a woman aged 45-59 years in good health and CMV-seropositive.

The chain combines TRBV9 with TRBJ2-5; 11 bases agree with TRBD2. With V trimmed by 3 bases and J by 1 base, 5 bases remained unmatched. This CDR3 is built from 16 residues. CDR1 is SGDLS and CDR2 is YYNGEE in the germline V gene. DNA of the CDR3: TGTGCCAGCAGCGCCTCTAGCGGGGGGTTCCAAGAGACCCAGTACTTC. Translation: CASSASSGGFQETQYF.

This clone was seen a single time. The rearrangement uses TRBV19 and TRBJ2-5, with TRBD1 matching over 8 bases. The CDR3 has 14 amino acids. Germline values: CDR1 LNHDA, CDR2 SQIVND (reference sequence). The ends lost 3 bases at V and 5 bases at J; junction bases unmatched: 5. The CDR3 sequence: CASSIQGAVETQYF. CDR3 bases: TGTGCCAGTAGTATTCAGGGGGCGGTGGAGACCCAGTACTTC.

Details on this clone: Other DNA sequences in the same sample also yield this CDR3. The chain has TRBV5-1 and TRBJ1-4; a possible D gene is TRBD1 (6 bases). With 3 bases removed from V and 5 bases from J, the gap between germline ends came to 14 bases. CDR1 and CDR2 from the germline V gene are SGHRS and YFSETQ. This CDR3 spans 15 amino acids. The CDR3 sequence: CASSSGGTGNEKLFF. The CDR3 DNA follows: TGCGCCAGCAGCTCAGGCGGTACAGGGAATGAAAAACTGTTTTTT.

This chain connects TRBV4-1 to TRBJ1-5; the match to TRBD1 covers 7 bases. V lost 7 bases and J lost 4; bases outside the gene matches: 10. CDR1 MGHRA and CDR2 YSYEKL come from the germline V gene. The CDR3 spans 15 residues. CDR3 nucleotide sequence: TGCGCCAGCAACATCATACAGGGGACTAATCAGCCCCAGCATTTT. Translation: CASNIIQGTNQPQHF.

V usage is TRBV6-5 and J usage is TRBJ1-3, with D possibly matching TRBD1 (5 bases). Germline CDR1 reads MNHEY; CDR2 reads SVGAGI. Trimming removed 2 bases at V and 0 bases at J, with 8 bases between. CDR3 size: 15 residues. The CDR3, as DNA: TGTGCCAGCAGTTACGGGGCTGGCTCTGGAAACACCATATATTTT. This encodes CASSYGAGSGNTIYF.